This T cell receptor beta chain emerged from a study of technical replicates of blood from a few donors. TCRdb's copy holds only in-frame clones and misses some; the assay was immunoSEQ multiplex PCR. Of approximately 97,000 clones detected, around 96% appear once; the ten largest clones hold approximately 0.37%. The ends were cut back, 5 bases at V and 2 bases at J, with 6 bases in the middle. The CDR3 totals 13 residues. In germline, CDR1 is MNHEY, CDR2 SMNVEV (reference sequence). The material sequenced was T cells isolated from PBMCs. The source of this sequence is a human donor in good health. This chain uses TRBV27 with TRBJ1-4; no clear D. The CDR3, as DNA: TGTGCCAGCAGTCCCCGGACTAATGAAAAACTGTTTTTT. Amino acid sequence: CASSPRTNEKLFF.